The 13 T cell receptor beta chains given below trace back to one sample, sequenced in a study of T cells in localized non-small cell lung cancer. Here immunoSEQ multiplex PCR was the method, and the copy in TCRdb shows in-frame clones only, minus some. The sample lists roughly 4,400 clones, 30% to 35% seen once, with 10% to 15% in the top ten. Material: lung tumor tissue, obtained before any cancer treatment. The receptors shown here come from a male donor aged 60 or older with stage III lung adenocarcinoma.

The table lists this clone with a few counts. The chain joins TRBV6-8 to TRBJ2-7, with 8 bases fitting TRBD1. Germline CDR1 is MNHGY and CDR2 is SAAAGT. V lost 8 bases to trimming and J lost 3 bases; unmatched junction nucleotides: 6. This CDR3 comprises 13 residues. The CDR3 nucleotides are TGTGCCAGCTACGGGACAGGACACTACGAGCAGTACTTC. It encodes CASYGTGHYEQYF.

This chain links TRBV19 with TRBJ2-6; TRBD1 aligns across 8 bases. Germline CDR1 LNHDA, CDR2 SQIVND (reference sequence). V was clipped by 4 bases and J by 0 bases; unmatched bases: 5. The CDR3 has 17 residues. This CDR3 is CASSKGQVSSGANVLTF. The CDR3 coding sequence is TGTGCCAGTAGTAAGGGACAGGTGAGCTCTGGGGCCAACGTCCTGACTTTC.

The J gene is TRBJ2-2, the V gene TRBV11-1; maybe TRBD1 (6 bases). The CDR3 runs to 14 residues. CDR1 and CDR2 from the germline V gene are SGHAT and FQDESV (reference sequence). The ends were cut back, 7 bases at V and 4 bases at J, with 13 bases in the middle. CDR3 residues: CASKQGRSTGELFF. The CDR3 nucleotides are TGTGCCAGCAAACAGGGCAGGAGCACCGGGGAGCTGTTTTTT.

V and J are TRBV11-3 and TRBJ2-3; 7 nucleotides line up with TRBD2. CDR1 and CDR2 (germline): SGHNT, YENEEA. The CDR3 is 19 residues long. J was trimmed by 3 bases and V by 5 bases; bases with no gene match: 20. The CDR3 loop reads CASSAHGGRAKVRTDTQYF. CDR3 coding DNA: TGTGCCAGCAGCGCCCATGGGGGGAGGGCAAAAGTAAGGACAGATACGCAGTATTTT.

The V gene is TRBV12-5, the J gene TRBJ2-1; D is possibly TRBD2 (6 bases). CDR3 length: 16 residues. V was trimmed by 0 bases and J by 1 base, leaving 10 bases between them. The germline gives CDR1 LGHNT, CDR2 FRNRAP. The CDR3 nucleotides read TGTGCTAGTGGTTTGGTATTGGGGGGTTCCTACAATGAGCAGTTCTTC. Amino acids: CASGLVLGGSYNEQFF. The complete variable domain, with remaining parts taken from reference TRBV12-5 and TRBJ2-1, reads DARVTQTPRHKVTEMGQEVTMRCQPILGHNTVFWYRQTMMQGLELLAYFRNRAPLDDSGMPKDRFSAEMPDATLATLKIQPSEPRDSAVYFCASGLVLGGSYNEQFFGPGTRLTVL.

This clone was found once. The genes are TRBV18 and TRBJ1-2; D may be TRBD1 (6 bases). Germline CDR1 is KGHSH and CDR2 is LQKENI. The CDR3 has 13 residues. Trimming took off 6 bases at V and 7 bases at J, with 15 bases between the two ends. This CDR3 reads CASSRGGTVGYTF. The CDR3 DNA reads TGTGCCAGCTCCCGAGGGGGGACGGTTGGCTACACCTTC.

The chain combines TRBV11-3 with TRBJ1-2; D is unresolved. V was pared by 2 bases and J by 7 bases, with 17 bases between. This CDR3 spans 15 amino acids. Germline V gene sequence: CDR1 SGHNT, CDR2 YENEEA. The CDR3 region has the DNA TGTGCCAGCAGCTTACCTCCAGTAGAGTTAATTGGCTACACCTTC. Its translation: CASSLPPVELIGYTF.

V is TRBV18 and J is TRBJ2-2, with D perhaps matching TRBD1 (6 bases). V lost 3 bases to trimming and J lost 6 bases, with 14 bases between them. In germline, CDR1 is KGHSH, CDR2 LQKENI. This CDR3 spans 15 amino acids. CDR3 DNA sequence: TGTGCCAGCTCACCGGACAGAGCGAGGGCCGGGGAGCTGTTTTTT. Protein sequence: CASSPDRARAGELFF.

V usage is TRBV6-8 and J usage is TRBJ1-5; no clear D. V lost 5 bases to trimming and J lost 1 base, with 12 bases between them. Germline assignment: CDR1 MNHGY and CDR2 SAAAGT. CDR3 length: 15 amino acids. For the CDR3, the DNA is TGTGCCAGCAGTCCCCAGGTGACAAGCAATCAGCCCCAGCATTTT. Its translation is CASSPQVTSNQPQHF.

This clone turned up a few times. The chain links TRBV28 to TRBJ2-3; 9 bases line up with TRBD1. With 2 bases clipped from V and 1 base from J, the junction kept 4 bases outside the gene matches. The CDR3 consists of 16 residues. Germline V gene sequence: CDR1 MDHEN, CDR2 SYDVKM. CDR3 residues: CASSLTDRGGTDTQYF. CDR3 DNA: TGTGCCAGCAGTTTAACCGACAGGGGGGGCACAGATACGCAGTATTTT.

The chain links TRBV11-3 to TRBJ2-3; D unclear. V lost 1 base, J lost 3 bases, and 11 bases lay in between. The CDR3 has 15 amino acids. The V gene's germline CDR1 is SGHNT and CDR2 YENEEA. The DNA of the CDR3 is TGTGCCAGCAGCTTAGTCGCCCCAAGGACAGATACGCAGTATTTT. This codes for CASSLVAPRTDTQYF.

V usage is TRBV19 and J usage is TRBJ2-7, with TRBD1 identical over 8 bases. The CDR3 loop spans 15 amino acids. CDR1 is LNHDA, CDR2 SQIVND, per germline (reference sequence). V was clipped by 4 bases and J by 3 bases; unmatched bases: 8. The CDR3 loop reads CASSSPGQGIYEQYF. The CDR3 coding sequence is TGTGCCAGTAGTAGCCCTGGACAGGGAATCTACGAGCAGTACTTC.

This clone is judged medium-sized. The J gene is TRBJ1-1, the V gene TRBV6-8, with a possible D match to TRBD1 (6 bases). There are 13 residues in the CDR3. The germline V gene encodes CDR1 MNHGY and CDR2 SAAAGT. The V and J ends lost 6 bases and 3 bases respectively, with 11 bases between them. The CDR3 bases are TGTGCCAGCAGCTCTTACAGGGACACTGAAGCTTTCTTT. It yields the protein CASSSYRDTEAFF.